The rows below give T cell receptor beta chains drawn from one sample of a study of T cells in Graves' hyperthyroidism and ophthalmopathy. TCRdb ran MiXCR on the multiplex PCR reads and lists one entry per CDR3 protein. The table lists roughly 570,000 distinct CDR3 sequences, less than 20% of them singletons. The sequenced sample consisted of blood. Every receptor here comes from a woman aged 25 to 45 with Graves' hyperthyroidism. The CDR3 runs from the conserved cysteine through the conserved F or W. D genes are given only for firm matches. Part of the rows lack a size; the others show once, few, many or a class for expanded clones.

j_call v_call clone_size d_call cdr3_nt cdr3_aa
TRBJ1-1 TRBV3-1 few . TGTGCCAGCAGCCAAGCGGCAGTTTTGAACACTGAAGCTTTCTTT CASSQAAVLNTEAFF
TRBJ2-1 TRBV3-1 many TRBD2 TGTGCCAGCAGCCAAAGGTCGGCTAGCGGGAGGAACGAGCAGTTCTTC CASSQRSASGRNEQFF
TRBJ1-6 TRBV9 . . TGTGCCAGCAGCCCAAATCATAGAAATTCACCCCTCCACTTT CASSPNHRNSPLHF
TRBJ2-7 TRBV5-6 . TRBD2 TGTGCCAGCAGTCACAGGACTAGCGGGCTCCAACCCCCCGAGCAGTACTTC CASSHRTSGLQPPEQYF
TRBJ2-1 TRBV19 few . TGTGCCAGTAGTATATATTGGCAGAGCTCCTACAATGAGCAGTTCTTC CASSIYWQSSYNEQFF
TRBJ1-1 TRBV7-3 many . TGTGCCAGCAGCTTAATGGGGGGGGGAGTCCGGACTGAAGCTTTCTTT CASSLMGGGVRTEAFF
TRBJ2-5 TRBV5-1 . . . CASSFYICRTTNGETQYF
TRBJ2-7 TRBV28 many . TGTGCCAGCAGAGAAACAGGGTATTTGGACTACGGCCACGAGCAGTACTTC CASRETGYLDYGHEQYF
TRBJ1-1 TRBV6-4 few TRBD1 TGTGCCAGCAGTTACTCAACCGGCAGGGGGCTGGACACTGAAGCTTTCTTT CASSYSTGRGLDTEAFF
TRBJ2-1 TRBV5-6 . TRBD2 TGTGCCAGCAGCTTTCGGGGGACTAGTCTCGGGGATGAGCAGTTCTTC CASSFRGTSLGDEQFF
TRBJ2-7 TRBV6-2/TRBV6-3 many . TGTGCCAGCAGTTATTCGGTACGAGGGGAGTACGAGCAGTACTTC CASSYSVRGEYEQYF
TRBJ2-6 TRBV28 few TRBD1 TGTGCCAGCAGTTTAGTTGGGACAGGGACCTCTGGGGCCAACGTCCTGACTTTC CASSLVGTGTSGANVLTF
TRBJ1-5 TRBV24-1 . TRBD1 TGTGCCACCACTCCAGTTACTAAAAGACAGGGAAGAGGACAGCCCCAGCATTTT CATTPVTKRQGRGQPQHF
TRBJ2-7 TRBV30 many TRBD2 TGTGCCTGGAGTGTGGGGACTAGCGGGTACTACGAGCAGTACTTC CAWSVGTSGYYEQYF
TRBJ2-7 TRBV9 many TRBD1 TGTGCCAGCAGCACCCGGGACAGTAGCACCTACGAGCAGTACTTC CASSTRDSSTYEQYF
TRBJ2-7 TRBV20-1 many TRBD2 TGCAGTGCTGGATTAGGACTAGCGGGAGAAGGGCAGTACTTC CSAGLGLAGEGQYF
TRBJ1-5 TRBV12-3/TRBV12-4 many TRBD1 TGTGCCAGCAGTTTGTTTCGACAGGGGAATCAGCCCCAGCATTTT CASSLFRQGNQPQHF
TRBJ2-7 TRBV20-1 few . TGCAGTGCTACAGGCCACCCCACCTACGAGCAGTACTTC CSATGHPTYEQYF
TRBJ2-5 TRBV6-1 few . TGTGCCAGCAGCCCTATGATGGGAGAGACCCAGTACTTC CASSPMMGETQYF
TRBJ1-5 TRBV15 few . TGTGCCACCCGCGGGGGTCGACCCGGGGGTTGCAATCAGCCCCAGCATTTT CATRGGRPGGCNQPQHF
TRBJ1-2 TRBV7-2 . . TGTGCCAGCAGCTTAGCGGCTCAAAAGGGCTACACCTTC CASSLAAQKGYTF
TRBJ2-1 TRBV7-9 many TRBD2 TGTGCCAGCAGCCGGACTAGCGGGAGTTCCCTAGGCCACAATGAGCAGTTCTTC CASSRTSGSSLGHNEQFF
TRBJ2-5 TRBV20-1 many . TGCAGTGCTAGGGACCGGGTGGTTGCCCAGTACTTC CSARDRVVAQYF
TRBJ1-1 TRBV7-2 many . TGTGCCAGCAGCTTAGGATTTGGGGCAGGGACGGACACTGAAGCTTTCTTT CASSLGFGAGTDTEAFF
TRBJ2-7 TRBV11-2 many TRBD2 TGTGCCAGCAGCCAGGCTAGCGGCATATCCTACGAGCAGTACTTC CASSQASGISYEQYF
TRBJ2-2 TRBV5-4 . . TGTGCCAGCAGCTTGTTAGCACGCGCGAACACCGGGGAGCTGTTTTTT CASSLLARANTGELFF
TRBJ2-7 TRBV4-1 few . TGCGCCAGCAGCCAAGATTGGCCAGGAGCCTACGAGCAGTACTTC CASSQDWPGAYEQYF
TRBJ1-2 TRBV28 many TRBD1 TGTGCCAGCAGTTCCCAGACAGGGGGCTACTATGGCTACACCTTC CASSSQTGGYYGYTF
TRBJ2-1 TRBV6-5 many . TGTGCCAGCAGTTACTCGAGGGGGTACAATGAGCAGTTCTTC CASSYSRGYNEQFF
TRBJ2-7 TRBV20-1 . TRBD1 TGCAGTGCCTACCCGGGACAGCCAGCTGGTGAGCAGTACTTC CSAYPGQPAGEQYF
TRBJ2-7 TRBV12-3/TRBV12-4 . . TGTGCCAGCAGTCCCTCGGGGTGGTACGAGCAGTACTTC CASSPSGWYEQYF
TRBJ1-1 TRBV5-1 . TRBD1 TGCGCCAGCACCGTGGCGGGGACAGGTGAAGCTTTCTTT CASTVAGTGEAFF
TRBJ2-1 TRBV4-3 few TRBD2 TGCGCCAGCAGCCAAGACCCGGGACTAGTGCACACAATTGAGCAGTTCTTC CASSQDPGLVHTIEQFF
TRBJ2-1 TRBV7-2 many TRBD2 TGTGCCAGCAGCCGGACTAGCGGGAGCGACAATGAGCAGTTCTTC CASSRTSGSDNEQFF
TRBJ2-2 TRBV12-3/TRBV12-4 few TRBD1 TGTGCCAGCAGTTTAGGGGACAGGGTCACCGGGGAGCTGTTTTTT CASSLGDRVTGELFF
TRBJ2-7 TRBV18 . TRBD2 TGTGCCAGCTCACCAGGCGCGGGAGAAGACGAGCAGTACTTC CASSPGAGEDEQYF
TRBJ1-2 TRBV29-1 . . TGCAGCGTCGCCGGACAGCACCGCGGCTACACCTTC CSVAGQHRGYTF
TRBJ2-1 TRBV7-2 many TRBD2 TGTGCCAGCAGCGCGGGACTAGCGGGAAAAGGCCGCTCCTACAATGAGCAGTTCTTC CASSAGLAGKGRSYNEQFF
TRBJ1-2 TRBV3-1 . . TGTGTCAGCAGCCAAGATTTAGGATGGTTGGGATCCGGGTATGGCTACACCTTC CVSSQDLGWLGSGYGYTF
TRBJ1-6 TRBV5-4 once . TGTGCCAGCAGCTCCATCGGTGAGGGTTCACCCCTCCACTTT CASSSIGEGSPLHF
TRBJ1-6 TRBV5-6 . . TGTGCCAGCAGCTTCAGGGCTAATTCACCCCTCCACTTT CASSFRANSPLHF
TRBJ2-3 TRBV6-1 . . TGTGCCAGCAGTAACGCCCTTAGCGTGGGCACAGATACGCAGTATTTT CASSNALSVGTDTQYF
TRBJ1-1 TRBV19 few . TGTGCCAGTAGTAACGAGGGCGTCAGGAACACTGAAGCTTTCTTT CASSNEGVRNTEAFF
TRBJ2-3 TRBV3-1 . . TGTGCCAGCAGCCCGCTCTTAGGCACAGATACGCAGTATTTT CASSPLLGTDTQYF
TRBJ1-2 TRBV6-6 few . TGTGCCAGCAGTTACAATGGAGGCGGTTATGGCTACACCTTC CASSYNGGGYGYTF
TRBJ1-1 TRBV29-1 many . TGCAGCGTTGAAAGGCAGGCGAACACTGAAGCTTTCTTT CSVERQANTEAFF
TRBJ2-3 TRBV6-2/TRBV6-3 many TRBD2 TGTGCCAGCAGACACCCCTCTCTAGCGGGAGCAGATACGCAGTATTTT CASRHPSLAGADTQYF
TRBJ2-1 TRBV13 . TRBD2 TGTGCCAGCAGCACCCCATATGCGGGAGGGAGGAATGAGCAGTTCTTC CASSTPYAGGRNEQFF
TRBJ2-1 TRBV20-1 . . TGCAGTGTACGTAGGCGTAATTTCTCCTACAATGAGCAGTTCTTC CSVRRRNFSYNEQFF
TRBJ2-1 TRBV7-9 many . TGTGCCAGCGAGGGTGGGGTCAATGAGCAGTTCTTC CASEGGVNEQFF